A single sample gave rise to the 21 T cell receptor beta chains below, sequenced in a study of molecular identifiers for immune sequencing clone quantification. TCRdb recomputed calls from the PCR reads with MiXCR, one row per CDR3 protein. The table has 90,000 or so distinct CDR3 sequences, around 23% seen once. Sequencing was done on a sample of naive CD8+ T cells from blood, with Jurkat cell RNA spiked in. The subset is: FACS-sorted CD8+CD4-CCR7+CD45RA+ naive T cells. The receptor set was obtained from a human donor in good health. Some libraries in this study had Jurkat cell RNA spiked in.

The chain uses TRBV14 and TRBJ2-2; unclear D gene. There are 14 residues in the CDR3. Germline CDR1 SGHDN, CDR2 FVKESK. Trimming removed 4 bases at V and 1 base at J, with 7 bases between. CDR3 amino acids: CASSPWGNTGELFF. For the CDR3, the DNA is TGTGCCAGCAGCCCATGGGGGAACACCGGGGAGCTGTTTTTT.

This clonotype was seen many times. The chain couples TRBV27 to TRBJ2-7, with 8 positions matching TRBD1. This CDR3 contains 15 residues. The J segment lost 4 bases and the V segment lost 6 bases, leaving 11 bases of the junction unmatched. From germline, CDR1 is MNHEY and CDR2 SMNVEV (reference sequence). DNA of the CDR3: TGTGCCAGCAGGTTACTTCAGGGGGCTCTTTACGAGCAGTACTTC. Protein: CASRLLQGALYEQYF.

Concerning this clonotype itself: Relative to the germline gene, one junction end is altered; a read error may explain this. The chain is built from TRBV5-1 and TRBJ2-7; no reliable D call. Germline CDR1 is SGHRS and CDR2 is YFSETQ. The length of the CDR3 is 14 residues. DNA of the CDR3: TGCGCCAGCAGCCCCCGGATGATTCCCTACGAGCGGTACTTC. Amino acids: CASSPRMIPYERYF.

This clonotype has just one count. A read error may explain this, as a much larger clone is one base away. The J gene is TRBJ2-6, the V gene TRBV6-2 or TRBV6-3, with 13 bases identical to TRBD2. CDR3 size: 18 residues. Germline V gene data show CDR1 as MNHEY and CDR2 as SVGEGT. Here the CDR3 DNA reads TGTGCCAGCAGTTCCACTAGCGGGGGGGCCTTTGGGGCCAACGTCCTGGCTTTC. Its translation is CASSSTSGGAFGANVLAF.

With regard to this clonotype: It may be a read error: a sequence one base away is much more abundant. J is TRBJ2-3 and V is TRBV30, with 7 bases matching TRBD2. CDR3 length: 13 residues. Germline values: CDR1 GTSNPN, CDR2 SVGIG (reference sequence). Trimming took 2 bases from V and 5 from J; bases not matched to a gene: 4. Here the CDR3 DNA reads TGTGCCTGGAGTATATTAGCGGGAGATACGCAGTATTTT. Translation: CAWSILAGDTQYF.

V usage is TRBV2 and J usage is TRBJ1-1; D remains ambiguous. V was shortened by 5 bases and J by 0 bases, with 19 bases between the two germline ends. The CDR3 consists of 17 residues. Germline values: CDR1 SNHLY, CDR2 FYNNEI. CDR3: CASSTLDGSKMNTEAFF. The DNA for the CDR3 is TGTGCCAGCAGTACACTTGACGGATCCAAAATGAACACTGAAGCTTTCTTT.

A word on this clonotype: Relative to the germline gene, one junction end is altered; a read error may explain this. V usage is TRBV7-9 and J usage is TRBJ1-1, with D perhaps TRBD1 (6 bases). The V gene's germline CDR1 is SEHNR and CDR2 FQNEAQ (reference sequence). This CDR3 spans 15 amino acids. Written as DNA, the CDR3 is TGTGCCAGCAGCTCAGCCGGCGACAGGAACACTGGAGCTTTCTTT. Residues: CASSSAGDRNTGAFF.

This clonotype has at least ten counts. This sequence joins TRBV20-1 and TRBJ2-3; D ambiguous. Trimming removed 5 bases at V and 2 bases at J, with 5 bases between. The length of the CDR3 is 11 residues. Looked up from germline, CDR1 is DFQATT and CDR2 is SNEGSKA (reference sequence). As DNA, the CDR3 is TGCAGTGCTCCGGCCACAGATACGCAGTATTTT. Its translation is CSAPATDTQYF.

This clonotype occurred many times. The V gene is TRBV29-1, the J gene TRBJ2-3, with 7 positions matching TRBD1. The CDR3 is made up of 13 amino acids. CDR1 is SQVTM and CDR2 is ANQGSEA in the germline V gene. Trimming cost V 7 bases and J 4 bases; bases outside gene matches: 8. CDR3: CSAPLGGPDTQYF. The CDR3, as DNA: TGCAGCGCGCCCCTAGGGGGCCCAGATACGCAGTATTTT.

Ten or more counts support this clonotype. A junction boundary mismatches the germline segment, possibly from a read error. The gene calls are TRBV5-1 and TRBJ1-1; 9 bases align to TRBD1. This CDR3 comprises 14 residues. CDR1 is SGHRS and CDR2 is YFSETQ in the germline V gene. The CDR3 DNA is TGTGCCAGCAGCTTAGGACAGGGGTACACTGAAGCTTTCTTT. Its translation is CASSLGQGYTEAFF.

This clonotype was seen ten or more times. The CDR3 loop reads CASSLTASRSHEQYF. CDR3 sequence (DNA): TGTGCCAGCAGTCTGACAGCCTCCCGGAGCCACGAGCAGTACTTC. The chain combines TRBV27 with TRBJ2-7, with TRBD1 as a possible D gene (5 bases). V shed 5 bases and J shed 5 bases, with 19 bases lying between them. The germline gives CDR1 MNHEY, CDR2 SMNVEV (reference sequence). The CDR3 loop spans 15 amino acids.

Worth noting for this clonotype: A much larger clone differs from this one at a single base, so this may be a read error. V usage is TRBV20-1 and J usage is TRBJ2-7; 7 positions match TRBD1. The CDR3 runs to 10 residues. Germline V gives CDR1 DFQATT, CDR2 SNEGSKA (reference sequence). DNA for the CDR3: TGCAGTGCCAGTCAGGGGGAGCGGTACTTC. It specifies CSASQGERYF.

This clonotype was observed at least ten times. The chain joins TRBV4-3 to TRBJ2-7; possibly TRBD1 for D (5 bases). V gave up 0 bases and J gave up 2 bases, with 8 bases separating them. The CDR3 runs to 14 residues. Germline CDR1 LGHNA, CDR2 YSLEER. In DNA form, the CDR3 reads TGCGCCAGCAGCCAAGACGACAGTCCCTACGAGCAGTACTTC. Residues: CASSQDDSPYEQYF.

This clonotype occurred many times. The rearrangement links TRBV27 to TRBJ2-1, with 9 bases identical to TRBD2. J gave up 6 bases and V 4 bases, and 7 bases lay outside the gene matches. From germline, CDR1 is MNHEY and CDR2 SMNVEV (reference sequence). CDR3 length: 15 residues. As DNA, the CDR3 is TGTGCCAGCAGTTACCTAGCGGGATTATCCAATGAGCAGTTCTTC. Translation: CASSYLAGLSNEQFF.

This clonotype was counted many times. The V gene is TRBV13, the J gene TRBJ1-5, with D unclear. CDR3 length equals 12 residues. The ends were cut back, 2 bases at V and 6 bases at J, with 5 bases in the middle. Per the germline V gene, CDR1 is PRHDT and CDR2 is FYEKMQ (reference sequence). CDR3 amino acids: CASSLSGQPQHF. The DNA for the CDR3 is TGTGCCAGCAGCTTATCGGGTCAGCCCCAGCATTTT.

Many counts were recorded for this clonotype. The genes are TRBV6-5 and TRBJ2-2; D possibly matches TRBD1 or TRBD2 (6 bases each). Deletions cut 4 bases from V and 6 bases from J, with 15 bases between. The CDR3 spans 15 residues. In germline, CDR1 is MNHEY, CDR2 SVGAGI. The CDR3 spells CASSFEGGRAGELFF. DNA of the CDR3: TGTGCCAGCAGTTTTGAGGGGGGCAGGGCCGGGGAGCTGTTTTTT.

As to this clonotype: Possible read error: a much larger clone is one base away. This chain uses TRBV30 with TRBJ2-7; TRBD2 might be the D (5 bases). V dropped 5 bases and J dropped 3 bases, with 14 bases sitting between them. This CDR3 is built from 13 residues. Germline V gene lookup returns CDR1 GTSNPN and CDR2 SVGIG (reference sequence). CDR3 DNA sequence: TGTGCCTGGGGCTCCGGGATTGGCTACGAGCAGTACTTC. It specifies CAWGSGIGYEQYF.

This chain uses TRBV3-1 with TRBJ2-2, with 9 bases lining up with TRBD1. Trimming cost V 4 bases and J 3 bases; bases outside gene matches: 12. The CDR3 spans 18 residues. CDR1 LGHDT and CDR2 YNNKEL come from the germline V gene (reference sequence). DNA for the CDR3: TGTGCCAGCAGCCTTCATTGGGGACAGGGAATTGACACCGGGGAGCTGTTTTTT. It translates to CASSLHWGQGIDTGELFF.

This clonotype has a count of ten or more. V is TRBV6-2 or TRBV6-3 and J is TRBJ2-3; the D is unclear. The CDR3 runs 13 residues. V shed 10 bases and J shed 5 bases, with 16 bases lying between them. The germline V gene encodes CDR1 MNHEY and CDR2 SVGEGT. The CDR3 nucleotides are TGTGCCACCCAAGGAGCGCTGATAGATACGCAGTATTTT. Translated: CATQGALIDTQYF.

This clonotype was observed many times. This chain connects TRBV20-1 to TRBJ2-7; possibly TRBD1 for D (6 bases). Germline V CDR1 and CDR2: DFQATT, SNEGSKA (reference sequence). The CDR3 loop spans 14 amino acids. V dropped 6 bases and J dropped 3 bases, with 18 bases sitting between them. The chain's CDR3 is CSAARDTENYEQYF. In DNA, the CDR3 is TGCAGTGCAGCCCGGGACACCGAAAACTACGAGCAGTACTTC.

In the case of this clonotype: A much bigger clone sits one base away, suggesting this may be a read error. This chain links TRBV12-3 or TRBV12-4 with TRBJ1-5; 7 bases agree with TRBD1. CDR3 length: 14 residues. The junction had 13 bases not matched to a gene; V was cut back by 11 bases and J by 6 bases. CDR3: CAGTRGSIAQPQHF. In DNA form, the CDR3 reads TGTGCCGGCACCAGGGGGTCGATAGCTCAGCCCCAGCATTTT.